The entry below gives a single T cell receptor (beta chain) sequence along with its context. Germline loops: CDR1 LNHDA, CDR2 SQIVND (reference sequence). Between the trimmed V and J ends, which lost 8 bases and 4 bases, there was a span of 17 bases. This CDR3 is built from 14 residues. Conventional CD4+ T cells were sorted from blood as CD25-low CD127-high cells. The record originates from a study of regulatory and conventional T cells in RAG deficiency. TCRdb keeps only in-frame clones here, not all; method: immunoSEQ multiplex PCR. The sample carries 20,000 to 25,000 clones, almost 96% recorded once. The same sample was also used in a study of regulatory T cells. As that report states: The PCR used 52 TRBV and 13 TRBJ primers.

The rearrangement uses TRBV19 and TRBJ1-1; possibly TRBD1 for D (6 bases). Sequenced: CD25- CD4+ T cells sorted from blood. This receptor was identified in a human donor in good health. Here the CDR3 DNA reads TGTGCCAGTCGGTCATACAGGGTTGGCACTGAAGCTTTCTTT. Amino acid sequence: CASRSYRVGTEAFF. The variable domain in full, completed from reference TRBV19 and TRBJ1-1, reads DGGITQSPKYLFRKEGQNVTLSCEQNLNHDAMYWYRQDPGQGLRLIYYSQIVNDFQKGDIAEGYSVSREKKESFPLTVTSAQKNPTAFYLCASRSYRVGTEAFFGQGTRLTVV.